The source of this T cell receptor (beta chain) is a study of shared clonotypes between healthy human individuals. Study overall: Three plates were used per donor for CD4 naive, three for CD4 memory, two for CD8 naive and one for CD8 memory.

Germline V gene lookup returns CDR1 MNHNY and CDR2 SVGAGI (reference sequence). This CDR3 has 13 amino acids. The trim removed 7 bases at V and 8 bases at J, leaving 6 bases unmatched. The assay was immunoSEQ multiplex PCR, and TCRdb's table has in-frame clones only and misses some. This repertoire shows about a million clones, less than 85% found once; its top ten account for roughly 1.5%. J is TRBJ1-4 and V is TRBV6-6; TRBD1 agrees at 8 bases. This sequence was found in a man aged 18 to 29 in good health. The sequencing input was memory CD4+ T cells sorted from blood. Sample subset: CD45RA-negative fraction. CDR3 region: CASNGQGPEKLFF. The CDR3 DNA reads as TGTGCCAGCAACGGACAGGGTCCAGAAAAACTGTTTTTT.